A selection of T cell receptor beta chains follows, all from one sample in a study of T cell responses to AZD1222 COVID-19 vaccine. The assay was immunoSEQ multiplex PCR, and TCRdb's table has in-frame clones only and misses some. The sample comprises tens of thousands of clones, approximately 88% of which are singletons, and under 3.5% rests with the top ten. Here the sequenced sample was peripheral blood, taken 28 days after the second AZD1222 dose. Receptor source: an adult who received the AZD1222 COVID-19 vaccine. Each CDR3 is given with its conserved first and last residue. The D gene is left open where the match is weak. The size field is filled for only some rows; it gives once, few, many or a size class.

CASSVTSRGGEQYF TGTGCCAGCAGCGTAACGTCCAGGGGCGGCGAGCAGTACTTC TRBJ2-7 . TRBV9 .
CASSLRTGNTEAFF TGCGCCAGCAGCTTAAGGACAGGGAACACTGAAGCTTTCTTT TRBJ1-1 . TRBV5-1 TRBD1
CASSEGLGTEAFF TGCGCCAGCAGTGAAGGGCTCGGAACTGAAGCTTTCTTT TRBJ1-1 once TRBV10-2 .
CASSVAGGADFGNTIYF TGTGCCAGCAGCGTAGCCGGGGGGGCGGACTTTGGAAACACCATATATTTT TRBJ1-3 . TRBV9 .
CASSESGRGPGYGYTF TGTGCCAGCAGTGAATCGGGCAGGGGGCCGGGGTATGGCTACACCTTC TRBJ1-2 few TRBV25-1 TRBD1
CASSPTTGGGEQYF TGTGCCAGCAGCCCCACCACGGGAGGTGGCGAGCAGTACTTC TRBJ2-7 few TRBV11-2 TRBD2
CATRGLSYNEQFF TGTGCCACCCGGGGGTTATCCTACAATGAGCAGTTCTTC TRBJ2-1 . TRBV27 .
CASSSRGLRTDTQYF TGTGCCAGCAGCTCCCGGGGACTTCGCACAGATACGCAGTATTTT TRBJ2-3 . TRBV7-3 .
CASSTRGRGNTEAFF TGTGCCAGTAGTACGAGGGGTCGAGGTAACACTGAAGCTTTCTTT TRBJ1-1 . TRBV19 .
CASSGGGVLDYGYTF TGTGCCAGCAGCGGGGGGGGAGTGTTGGACTATGGCTACACCTTC TRBJ1-2 . TRBV11-3 .
CASSRLIGEVGLAVNTGELFF TGTGCCAGCAGCCGTCTGATAGGGGAGGTTGGACTAGCGGTAAACACCGGGGAGCTGTTTTTT TRBJ2-2 . TRBV4-2 TRBD2
CASRPYLAGVVDTQYF TGTGCCAGCCGTCCTTATTTAGCGGGAGTGGTGGATACGCAGTATTTT TRBJ2-3 . TRBV2 TRBD2
CASNGLAGREQYF TGCGCCAGCAACGGACTAGCGGGTCGCGAGCAGTACTTC TRBJ2-7 . TRBV5-1 TRBD2
CASSLDPGAKAEQYF TGTGCCAGCAGCTTAGACCCGGGAGCTAAAGCCGAGCAGTACTTC TRBJ2-7 few TRBV7-2 .
CASSIPSGQGRQYF TGTGCCAGTAGTATACCCTCGGGACAGGGAAGGCAGTACTTC TRBJ2-7 . TRBV19 TRBD1
CATSEPAGYEQYF TGTGCCACCAGTGAGCCAGCTGGCTACGAGCAGTACTTC TRBJ2-7 . TRBV24-1 .
CASSRGGTNYEQYF TGTGCCAGCAGCAGAGGAGGGACAAACTACGAGCAGTACTTC TRBJ2-7 . TRBV11-2 .
CASAQAGGIYNEQFF TGTGCCAGTGCCCAGGCGGGAGGGATCTACAATGAGCAGTTCTTC TRBJ2-1 . TRBV19 TRBD2
CASSQVLSYEQYF TGTGCCAGCTCACAGGTCCTATCCTACGAGCAGTACTTC TRBJ2-7 . TRBV18 .
CASSPLQGLEGTDTQYF TGTGCCAGCAGCCCCTTACAGGGACTAGAGGGCACAGATACGCAGTATTTT TRBJ2-3 . TRBV3-1/TRBV3-2 TRBD2
CASRGLFHGELFF TGTGCCAGCAGAGGCTTGTTCCACGGGGAGCTGTTTTTT TRBJ2-2 once TRBV2 .
CASSLRAGETEAFF TGTGCCAGCAGCCTAAGGGCAGGGGAAACTGAAGCTTTCTTT TRBJ1-1 . TRBV11-3 .
CASSPTGEDYGYTF TGTGCCAGCAGCCCGACAGGGGAAGACTATGGCTACACCTTC TRBJ1-2 . TRBV4-2 TRBD1
CASSLDSGLQETQYF TGTGCCAGCAGCTTAGATTCCGGACTCCAAGAGACCCAGTACTTC TRBJ2-5 . TRBV7-9 .
CASSPGPNTEAFF TGTGCCAGCAGCCCGGGGCCGAACACTGAAGCTTTCTTT TRBJ1-1 . TRBV21-1 .
CASSSTGTAGYTF TGTGCCAGCAGCTCAACAGGGACGGCTGGCTACACCTTC TRBJ1-2 . TRBV6-5 .
CASKGRDGNTIYF TGTGCCAGCAAGGGCAGGGACGGAAACACCATATATTTT TRBJ1-3 few TRBV6-5 .
CASSQRGQGINSPLHF TGTGCCAGCAGCCAACGGGGGCAGGGGATTAATTCACCCCTCCACTTT TRBJ1-6 . TRBV4-2 .
CATRRQGNDEQFF TGTGCCACCAGAAGACAGGGAAACGATGAGCAGTTCTTC TRBJ2-1 . TRBV24-1 TRBD1